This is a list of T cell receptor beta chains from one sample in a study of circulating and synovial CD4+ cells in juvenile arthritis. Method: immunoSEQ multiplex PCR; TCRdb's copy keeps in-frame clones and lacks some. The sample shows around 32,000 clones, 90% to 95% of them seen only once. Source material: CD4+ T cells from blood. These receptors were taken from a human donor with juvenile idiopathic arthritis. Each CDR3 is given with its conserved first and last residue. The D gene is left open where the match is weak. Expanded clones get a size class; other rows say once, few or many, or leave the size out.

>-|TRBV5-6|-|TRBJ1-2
TGTGCCAGCAGCTCCGACAGAGCAAGCTATGGCTACACCTTC
CASSSDRASYGYTF
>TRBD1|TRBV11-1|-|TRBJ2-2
TGTGCCAGCAGCCGGACAGGTCGGGGCGGGGAGCTGTTTTTT
CASSRTGRGGELFF
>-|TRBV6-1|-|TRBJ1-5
TGTGCCAGCAGACAGGTGAACAATCAGCCCCAGCATTTT
CASRQVNNQPQHF
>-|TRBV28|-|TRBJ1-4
TGTGCCAGCAGTTTCGCGGGGGTTTGGGAAAAACTGTTTTTT
CASSFAGVWEKLFF
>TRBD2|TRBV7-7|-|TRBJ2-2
TGTGCCAGCAGCTTATTGGCGGGGGGGAACACCGGGGAGCTGTTTTTT
CASSLLAGGNTGELFF
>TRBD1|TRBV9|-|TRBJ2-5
TGTGCCAGCAGCGTGACGACAGGGGGCTGGGAGACCCAGTACTTC
CASSVTTGGWETQYF
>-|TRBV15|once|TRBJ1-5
TGTGCCACCAGCTTAGGGAGGCAGAGTAATCAGCCCCAGCATTTT
CATSLGRQSNQPQHF
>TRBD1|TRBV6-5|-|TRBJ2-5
TGTGCCAGCAGTTACTCCGACAGGGGGCGGGGGGAGACCCAGTACTTC
CASSYSDRGRGETQYF
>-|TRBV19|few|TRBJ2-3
TGTGCCAGTAGTATCCGGACGGGAAATTCGCAGTATTTT
CASSIRTGNSQYF
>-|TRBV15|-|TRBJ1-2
TGTGCCACCAGCAGAGAATCGAGCGGCGACAATGGCTACACCTTC
CATSRESSGDNGYTF
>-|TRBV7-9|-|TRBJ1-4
TGTGCCAGCCGGGCAGGGCGCCCTGCAACTAATGAAAAACTGTTTTTT
CASRAGRPATNEKLFF
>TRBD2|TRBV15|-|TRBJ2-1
TGTGCCACCGAAATGGCTAGCGGGAGGTACTCCTACAATGAGCAGTTCTTC
CATEMASGRYSYNEQFF
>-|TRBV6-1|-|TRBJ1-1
TGTGCCAGCAGTGATTCGGTGAACACTGAAGCTTTCTTT
CASSDSVNTEAFF
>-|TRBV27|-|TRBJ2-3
TGTGCCAGCACCTTCGCAGCGGGTGCAGATACGCAGTATTTT
CASTFAAGADTQYF
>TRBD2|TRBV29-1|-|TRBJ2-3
TGCAGCGTGGGGGGGGATACGCAGTATTTT
CSVGGDTQYF
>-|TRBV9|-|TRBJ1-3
TGTGCCAGCAGCCCCGACAACTCTGGAAACACCATATATTTT
CASSPDNSGNTIYF
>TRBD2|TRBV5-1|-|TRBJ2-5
TGCGCCAGCAGCTTCGGAGCTAGCGGGGGGCTCCAAGAGACCCAGTACTTC
CASSFGASGGLQETQYF
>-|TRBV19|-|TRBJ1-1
TGTGCCAGTACTCGGGGCAGGGACTGGAACACTGAAGCTTTCTTT
CASTRGRDWNTEAFF
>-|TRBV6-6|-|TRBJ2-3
TGTGCCAGCAGTGCCCGGGGAGACACAGATACGCAGTATTTT
CASSARGDTDTQYF
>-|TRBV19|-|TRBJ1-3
TGTGCCAGCTCAGGGTTGGCCTCTGGAAACACCATATATTTT
CASSGLASGNTIYF
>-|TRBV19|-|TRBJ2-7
TGTGCCAGTAGTATAGATCTTCGGGGATGGGAGCAGTACTTC
CASSIDLRGWEQYF
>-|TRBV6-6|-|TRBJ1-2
TGTGCCAGCAGTAGAGAGGGCTACACCTTC
CASSREGYTF
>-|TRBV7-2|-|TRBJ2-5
TGTGCCAGCAGCTTAGTGGGCGACGTAGTTCAAGAGACCCAGTACTTC
CASSLVGDVVQETQYF
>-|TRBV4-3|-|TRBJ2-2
TGCGCCAGCAGCCAAGAGGGACTGGGGAACACCGGGGAGCTGTTTTTT
CASSQEGLGNTGELFF
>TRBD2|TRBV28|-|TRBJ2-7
TGTGCCAGCAGGTCGGGGGGGGGTTGGACATCCTACGAGCAGTACTTC
CASRSGGGWTSYEQYF
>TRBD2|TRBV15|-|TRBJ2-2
TGTGCCACCAGCAGAGGTTTGTTAGCGGGAGGTTCCGGGGAGCTGTTTTTT
CATSRGLLAGGSGELFF
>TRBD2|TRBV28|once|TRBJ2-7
TGTGCCAGCAGGTCTAGCGGCAGCTCCTACGAGCAGTACTTC
CASRSSGSSYEQYF
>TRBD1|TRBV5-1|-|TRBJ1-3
TGCGCCAGCAGCGGGACAGGGGGCTCTGGAAACACCATATATTTT
CASSGTGGSGNTIYF
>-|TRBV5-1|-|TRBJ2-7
TGCGCCAGCAGCTCCTCGGAGACCTACGAGCAGTACTTC
CASSSSETYEQYF
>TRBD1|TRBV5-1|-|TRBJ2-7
TGCGCCAGCAGCTTGGGGGACAGAATCGCGTACGAGCAGTACTTC
CASSLGDRIAYEQYF
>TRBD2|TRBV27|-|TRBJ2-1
TGTGCCAGCAGCGGTATCGGGGGGGGCGATTACAATGAGCAGTTCTTC
CASSGIGGGDYNEQFF
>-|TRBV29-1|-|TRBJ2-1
TGCAGCGTAAAAGGGGGAACAGGGATAGCGAATGAGCAGTTCTTC
CSVKGGTGIANEQFF
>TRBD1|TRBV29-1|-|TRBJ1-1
TGCAGCGTGGAACTCGAGACAGGGTGGACTGAAGCTTTCTTT
CSVELETGWTEAFF
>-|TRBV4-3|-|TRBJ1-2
TGCGCCAGCCTCCAACCCCCGGGACTGAGCTATGGCTACACCTTC
CASLQPPGLSYGYTF
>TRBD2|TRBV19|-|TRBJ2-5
TGTGCCAGTAAGGCCCTAGCGGGAGGGGGAAAAGAGACCCAGTACTTC
CASKALAGGGKETQYF
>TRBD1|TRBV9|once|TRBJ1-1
TGTGCCAGCAGCGTAGCACAGGGGGGCACTGAAGCTTTCTTT
CASSVAQGGTEAFF
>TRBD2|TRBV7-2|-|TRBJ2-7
TGTGCCAGCAGCTTTATGGGGGGGTCCTACGAGCAGTACTTC
CASSFMGGSYEQYF
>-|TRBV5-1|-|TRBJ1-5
TGCGCCAGCCTCATGGGGCAGGATAGCAATCAGCCCCAGCATTTT
CASLMGQDSNQPQHF
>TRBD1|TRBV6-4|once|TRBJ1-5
TGTGCCAGCAGTGAGACAGGGGGCAATCAGCCCCAGCATTTT
CASSETGGNQPQHF
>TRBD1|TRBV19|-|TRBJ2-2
TGTGCCAGTACCGGGACAGGGGGCACCGGGGAGCTGTTTTTT
CASTGTGGTGELFF
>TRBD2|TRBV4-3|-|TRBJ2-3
TGCGCCAGCAGCCAACCAACTAGCGGAACCACAGATACGCAGTATTTT
CASSQPTSGTTDTQYF
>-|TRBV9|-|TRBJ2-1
TGTGCCAGCAGCGCAGCTAGCGCCTCCTACAATGAGCAGTTCTTC
CASSAASASYNEQFF
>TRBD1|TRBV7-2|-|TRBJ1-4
TGTGCCAGCAGCCCGGGACAGGGCGGTGAAAAACTGTTTTTT
CASSPGQGGEKLFF